The 23 T cell receptor beta chains below come from one sample, sequenced in a study of cytomegalovirus exposure and HLA in healthy donors (dated by TCRdb to the late 2010s). The library was prepared using the immunoSEQ multiplex PCR assay. TCRdb retrieved this table from immuneACCESS and kept in-frame rearrangements only. Not all clones are present; in checked studies, unresolved V genes account for under half, and no reason is known for the remainder. The sample includes some 170,000 clones, with around nine tenths observed a single time. 4% to 5% of the sample comes from the top ten. The sequenced material came from PBMCs. These receptors were taken from a man aged 18 to 29 in good health and CMV-seropositive.

This chain connects TRBV11-3 to TRBJ2-1, with D possibly matching TRBD2 (6 bases). Trimming pared 1 base from V and 6 bases from J, leaving 13 bases between. The CDR3 is made up of 15 amino acids. Germline values: CDR1 SGHNT, CDR2 YENEEA. The CDR3 sequence is CASSLASGRGNEQFF. CDR3 DNA: TGTGCCAGCAGCTTAGCGAGCGGGCGGGGCAATGAGCAGTTCTTC.

The rearrangement links TRBV28 to TRBJ1-2; maybe TRBD1 (5 bases). V was shortened by 6 bases and J by 4 bases, with 12 bases between the two germline ends. The CDR3 is made up of 13 amino acids. From germline, CDR1 is MDHEN and CDR2 SYDVKM. Here the CDR3 reads CASSLDTIYGYTF. In DNA form, the CDR3 reads TGTGCCAGCAGCCTGGACACCATCTATGGCTACACCTTC.

The chain carries TRBV4-1 and TRBJ1-1; D call uncertain. The CDR3 has 13 residues. The germline V and J ends were trimmed by 5 bases and 2 bases, with 9 bases remaining between them. From germline, CDR1 is MGHRA and CDR2 YSYEKL. This chain's CDR3 is CASSWAHNTEAFF. CDR3 bases: TGCGCCAGCAGCTGGGCACATAACACTGAAGCTTTCTTT.

The chain carries TRBV6-1 and TRBJ2-7; possible D gene TRBD2, 6 bases. Germline V gene lookup returns CDR1 MNHNS and CDR2 SASEGT. V lost 6 bases to trimming and J lost 0 bases, with 15 bases between them. This CDR3 comprises 15 residues. The CDR3 loop reads CASSVPSVISYEQYF. DNA for the CDR3: TGTGCCAGCAGCGTGCCTAGCGTAATCTCCTACGAGCAGTACTTC.

To note about this clone: The junction does not match germline at one end; this may be a read error. V usage is TRBV25-1 and J usage is TRBJ1-2; the D gene is possibly TRBD1 (6 bases). From germline, CDR1 is MGHDK and CDR2 SYGVNS. This CDR3 is 18 amino acids long. CDR3 protein: CASRESTAGVGANYGYTF. CDR3 nucleotides: TGTGCCAGCAGAGAATCTACAGCAGGGGTAGGAGCTAACTATGGCTACACCTTC.

In the case of this clone: The identical CDR3 is also encoded by other nucleotide sequences in the sample. The chain has TRBV27 and TRBJ1-5, with TRBD1 matching 8 bases. Trimming took 5 bases from V and 0 from J; bases not matched to a gene: 3. The CDR3 totals 15 residues. Germline V gene data show CDR1 as MNHEY and CDR2 as SMNVEV (reference sequence). CDR3 in DNA: TGTGCCAGCAGTCTCGGGACAGGTAGCAATCAGCCCCAGCATTTT. The encoded protein is CASSLGTGSNQPQHF.

In nucleotides, the CDR3 is TGTGCCAGCAGTGAAATGAACAGGATAACTGGCGGTGAGCAGTTCTTC. Protein: CASSEMNRITGGEQFF. This rearrangement joins TRBV6-1 to TRBJ2-1; weak D call: TRBD1 (5 bases). V lost 2 bases and J 9 bases, leaving 20 bases between the germline ends. The CDR3 totals 16 residues. The V gene's germline CDR1 is MNHNS and CDR2 SASEGT.

This rearrangement joins TRBV7-8 to TRBJ2-7; 14 bases match TRBD2. The V and J ends lost 2 bases and 4 bases, in that order; junction bases with no gene match: 7. Germline CDR1 and CDR2: SGHVS and FQNEAQ. The CDR3 is 17 residues long. The CDR3 sequence: CASSLSRLAGGLYEQYF. The DNA for the CDR3 is TGTGCCAGCAGCTTATCAAGACTAGCGGGAGGGCTGTACGAGCAGTACTTC.

In this sample, this clone turned up once. The chain joins TRBV6-1 to TRBJ2-2, with D hard to call. Trimming shortened V by 7 bases and J by 8 bases, and 14 bases separated the two germline ends. The germline CDR1 and CDR2 sequences are MNHNS and SASEGT. The CDR3 contains 13 residues. The CDR3 is CASILSQLGELFF. DNA of the CDR3: TGTGCCAGCATCCTCTCACAGTTGGGGGAGCTGTTTTTT.

With respect to this clone: A read error may produce the germline difference seen at one junction end. The gene calls are TRBV27 and TRBJ2-1, with D perhaps matching TRBD1 (6 bases). This CDR3 region has 14 residues. Germline CDR1 reads MNHEY; CDR2 reads SMNVEV (reference sequence). The CDR3 DNA is TGTGCCAGCAGTTACAGGGACGCCTATAATGAGCAGTTCTTC. Its protein is CASSYRDAYNEQFF.

The chain joins TRBV7-3 to TRBJ1-1; the D is unclear. The CDR3 runs 13 residues. In germline, CDR1 is SGHTA, CDR2 FQGTGA. V lost 5 bases and J lost 2, with 9 bases in between. The CDR3 here is CASSQTRNTEAFF. CDR3 coding DNA: TGTGCCAGCAGCCAAACCAGAAACACTGAAGCTTTCTTT. Combining the CDR3 with reference TRBV7-3 and TRBJ1-1 gives the whole variable domain GAGVSQTPSNKVTEKGKYVELRCDPISGHTALYWYRQSLGQGPEFLIYFQGTGAADDSGLPNDRFFAVRPEGSVSTLKIQRTERGDSAVYLCASSQTRNTEAFFGQGTRLTVV.

The chain joins TRBV4-1 to TRBJ2-1, with a tentative D call TRBD1 (5 bases). The germline V gene encodes CDR1 MGHRA and CDR2 YSYEKL. This CDR3 region has 15 residues. Trimming took 0 bases from V and 5 from J, leaving 11 bases between them. CDR3 sequence: CASSQDATEHNEQFF. CDR3 sequence (DNA): TGCGCCAGCAGCCAAGATGCGACAGAGCACAATGAGCAGTTCTTC.

The chain carries TRBV7-6 and TRBJ2-1; no definite D call. Germline lookup yields CDR1 SGHVS and CDR2 FNYEAQ. This CDR3 has 15 residues. The germline V and J ends were trimmed by 0 bases and 7 bases, with 13 bases remaining between them. The DNA for the CDR3 is TGTGCCAGCAGCTTAGCGGCCACGACTGGGAATGAGCAGTTCTTC. Translating gives CASSLAATTGNEQFF.

This chain's CDR3 is CASTRTSGPYEQYF. As DNA, the CDR3 is TGTGCCAGCACCCGGACTAGCGGCCCCTACGAGCAGTACTTC. This chain links TRBV6-5 with TRBJ2-7; 10 nucleotides align to TRBD2. V dropped 7 bases and J dropped 2; count of bases not matched to a gene: 5. Germline CDR1 and CDR2: MNHEY and SVGAGI. CDR3 length: 14 residues.

The chain's CDR3 is CAIFDSSSYEQYF. In nucleotides, the CDR3 is TGTGCCATCTTTGACTCATCATCCTACGAGCAGTACTTC. This chain uses TRBV10-3 with TRBJ2-7; D unclear. From germline, CDR1 is ENHRY and CDR2 SYGVKD. Trimming cost V 8 bases and J 1 base, with 12 bases left between them. The CDR3 contains 13 residues.

Only one count was recorded for this clone. V gene TRBV6-6 combines with J gene TRBJ1-5; D is unresolved. V was pared by 2 bases and J by 7 bases, with 12 bases between. The CDR3 extends over 14 amino acids. Looked up from germline, CDR1 is MNHNY and CDR2 is SVGAGI (reference sequence). The CDR3 region has the DNA TGTGCCAGCAGTTACGGCTCCCCAGGACAGCCCCAGCATTTT. Its protein is CASSYGSPGQPQHF.

The J gene is TRBJ2-2, the V gene TRBV14, with 9 positions matching TRBD2. CDR3 length equals 16 residues. From germline, CDR1 is SGHDN and CDR2 FVKESK. The ends lost 3 bases at V and 6 bases at J; junction bases unmatched: 8. CDR3 sequence (DNA): TGTGCCAGCAGCCAGGTAGCGGGAGCGGGAGCCGGGGAGCTGTTTTTT. Protein sequence: CASSQVAGAGAGELFF.

V and J are TRBV19 and TRBJ2-5; 7 positions match TRBD2. Germline V gene data show CDR1 as LNHDA and CDR2 as SQIVND (reference sequence). This CDR3 has 14 amino acids. Germline trimming cut 5 bases from V and 1 base from J; bases unmatched to any gene: 4. The CDR3 reads CASSPSSGQETQYF. The CDR3 coding sequence is TGTGCCAGTAGTCCCTCTAGCGGCCAAGAGACCCAGTACTTC.

The chain carries TRBV30 and TRBJ2-3, with 8 bases lining up with TRBD1. Germline values: CDR1 GTSNPN, CDR2 SVGIG (reference sequence). The ends lost 3 bases at V and 4 bases at J; junction bases unmatched: 6. CDR3 size: 14 residues. CDR3 sequence reads: CAWRTTGAADTQYF. As DNA, the CDR3 is TGTGCCTGGAGGACGACAGGGGCCGCAGATACGCAGTATTTT.

V is TRBV28 and J is TRBJ1-5; D gene uncertain. The CDR3 extends over 12 amino acids. Looked up from germline, CDR1 is MDHEN and CDR2 is SYDVKM. V lost 3 bases, J lost 4 bases, and 4 bases lay in between. This CDR3 is CASSFGNQPQHF. DNA of the CDR3: TGTGCCAGCAGTTTCGGGAATCAGCCCCAGCATTTT.

The chain has TRBV10-3 and TRBJ1-5, with 11 bases aligning to TRBD1. The CDR3 consists of 15 residues. V shed 2 bases, J shed 6 bases, and the junction held 3 bases outside the gene matches. Germline values: CDR1 ENHRY, CDR2 SYGVKD. CDR3 loop: CAISEPDRGRQPQHF. CDR3 bases: TGTGCCATCAGTGAGCCGGACAGGGGGCGTCAGCCCCAGCATTTT.

V and J are TRBV28 and TRBJ1-1; no reliable D call. V lost 7 bases and J lost 9, with 18 bases in between. CDR1 is MDHEN, CDR2 SYDVKM, per germline. This CDR3 comprises 13 residues. CDR3 sequence: CASTASGGLKAFF. As DNA, the CDR3 is TGTGCCAGCACCGCTTCGGGAGGTTTGAAAGCTTTCTTT.

The chain uses TRBV19 and TRBJ2-7; D may be TRBD1 (6 bases). The V gene's germline CDR1 is LNHDA and CDR2 SQIVND (reference sequence). This CDR3 comprises 11 residues. Trimming pared 5 bases from V and 4 bases from J, leaving 6 bases between. CDR3 loop: CASSDRYEQYF. In DNA form, the CDR3 reads TGTGCCAGTAGTGACAGGTACGAGCAGTACTTC.